These 18 T cell receptor beta chains were sequenced from one sample in a study of neoadjuvant nivolumab and ipilimumab in lung cancer. The method was immunoSEQ multiplex PCR; TCRdb's version includes in-frame clones alone and lacks a portion of them. This sample has about 25,000 clones, with around 86% found just once. The sample here was tumor tissue, taken after neoadjuvant nivolumab, alone or with ipilimumab, at or shortly before surgery. These receptors were collected from an adult with non-small cell lung cancer.

This chain joins TRBV29-1 and TRBJ2-1; maybe TRBD2 (5 bases). The CDR3 is made up of 14 amino acids. Trimming stripped 5 bases from V and 3 bases from J, with 14 bases between. Germline lookup yields CDR1 SQVTM and CDR2 ANQGSEA. CDR3 nucleotide sequence: TGCAGCGTTTCTCGAGGGCAACTCTACAATGAGCAGTTCTTC. This gives the protein CSVSRGQLYNEQFF.

The V call is TRBV11-1, the J call TRBJ2-1, with 7 bases fitting TRBD1. V lost 6 bases, J lost 0 bases, and 8 bases stayed unmatched. Germline V gene data show CDR1 as SGHAT and CDR2 as FQDESV (reference sequence). CDR3 length: 16 residues. The CDR3 here is CASSSFRDSSYNEQFF. For the CDR3, the DNA is TGTGCCAGCAGTTCATTCCGGGACAGCTCCTACAATGAGCAGTTCTTC. Full variable domain (remainder filled in from reference TRBV11-1 and TRBJ2-1): EAEVAQSPRYKITEKSQAVAFWCDPISGHATLYWYRQILGQGPELLVQFQDESVVDDSQLPKDRFSAERLKGVDSTLKIQPAELGDSAMYLCASSSFRDSSYNEQFFGPGTRLTVL.

This clone was counted a single time. The chain has TRBV11-3 and TRBJ2-5; D not certain. This CDR3 is built from 12 residues. Germline V gene lookup returns CDR1 SGHNT and CDR2 YENEEA. Trimming stripped 5 bases from V and 4 bases from J, with 8 bases between. The CDR3: CASSTYRETQYF. CDR3 DNA sequence: TGTGCCAGCAGCACTTATAGAGAGACCCAGTACTTC.

In regard to this clone: The same CDR3 arises from other DNA sequences in this sample as well. The rearrangement joins TRBV29-1 to TRBJ1-1; no reliable D call. Germline loops: CDR1 SQVTM, CDR2 ANQGSEA. V lost 6 bases and J 1 base, leaving 3 bases between the germline ends. CDR3 size: 10 residues. This CDR3 reads CSVRNTEAFF. The CDR3 coding sequence is TGCAGCGTAAGGAACACTGAAGCTTTCTTT.

This clone turned up a few times. The sample has other DNA sequences that encode this CDR3 too. J is TRBJ2-7 and V is TRBV7-9, with D unresolved. V was shortened by 6 bases and J by 3 bases, with 9 bases between the two germline ends. The CDR3 loop spans 12 amino acids. CDR1 and CDR2 (germline): SEHNR, FQNEAQ (reference sequence). As DNA, the CDR3 is TGTGCCAGCAGGTCTGACGGCTACGAGCAGTACTTC. Amino acids: CASRSDGYEQYF.

The rearrangement links TRBV27 to TRBJ2-1; 12 bases match TRBD2. This CDR3 contains 15 residues. Losses at the gene ends were 6 bases for V and 7 bases for J; bases not matched to a gene: 7. The germline gives CDR1 MNHEY, CDR2 SMNVEV (reference sequence). The CDR3 nucleotides are TGTGCCAGCAGGACCCAAGGACTAGCGGGGAATGAGCAGTTCTTC. Its translation is CASRTQGLAGNEQFF.

The chain has TRBV29-1 and TRBJ2-1, with 12 bases that match TRBD2. CDR1 is SQVTM, CDR2 ANQGSEA, per germline. The trim removed 6 bases at V and 7 bases at J, leaving 4 bases unmatched. The CDR3 has 13 residues. CDR3 sequence: CSVSGTSGNEQFF. In DNA form, the CDR3 reads TGCAGCGTCTCCGGGACTAGCGGGAATGAGCAGTTCTTC.

The CDR3 region is CASSYGGDIYGYTF. CDR3 sequence (DNA): TGTGCCAGCAGTTATGGGGGCGATATCTATGGCTACACCTTC. The chain recombines TRBV6-5 with TRBJ1-2, with TRBD1 as a possible D gene (6 bases). The V gene lost 3 bases and the J gene lost 4 bases, with 12 bases spanning the gap. The germline V gene has CDR1 MNHEY and CDR2 SVGAGI. The CDR3 runs 14 residues.

This clone was seen just once. The chain carries TRBV4-2 and TRBJ2-2; 8 bases are a match to TRBD1. From germline, CDR1 is LGHNA and CDR2 YNFKEQ. Losses at the gene ends were 1 base for V and 3 bases for J; bases not matched to a gene: 4. The CDR3 contains 16 residues. In DNA, the CDR3 is TGTGCCAGCAGCCAAGCCGCAGGGGGCTACACCGGGGAGCTGTTTTTT. Amino acid sequence: CASSQAAGGYTGELFF.

The chain carries TRBV28 and TRBJ1-1; D unresolved. CDR3 length: 16 residues. Germline values: CDR1 MDHEN, CDR2 SYDVKM. V was shortened by 7 bases and J by 3 bases, with 21 bases between the two germline ends. CDR3 protein: CASNPGGGWWDTEAFF. For the CDR3, the DNA is TGTGCCAGCAACCCGGGTGGAGGGTGGTGGGACACTGAAGCTTTCTTT.

The chain combines TRBV6-1 with TRBJ1-5; a possible D gene is TRBD1 (5 bases). The CDR3 has 14 residues. Trimming cost V 7 bases and J 3 bases, with 13 bases left between them. The germline gives CDR1 MNHNS, CDR2 SASEGT. CDR3 residues: CASTARQLNQPQHF. The CDR3 DNA is TGTGCCAGCACCGCACGACAGCTCAATCAGCCCCAGCATTTT.

The chain is built from TRBV6-1 and TRBJ2-7; either TRBD1 or TRBD2 may supply D (5 bases each). Germline V gene data show CDR1 as MNHNS and CDR2 as SASEGT. CDR3 length equals 11 residues. V was cut by 7 bases and J by 5 bases, with 9 bases left in between. CDR3 protein: CASTVGDEQYF. The CDR3 region has the DNA TGTGCCAGCACGGTGGGGGACGAGCAGTACTTC.

This clone has just one count. As DNA, the CDR3 is TGTGCCACTTCATCAGGGTTCCAAGAGACCCAGTACTTC. It encodes CATSSGFQETQYF. The chain recombines TRBV15 with TRBJ2-5; D may be TRBD1 (5 bases). V gave up 9 bases and J gave up 1 base, with 12 bases separating them. The CDR3 loop spans 13 amino acids. In germline, CDR1 is LNHNV, CDR2 YYDKDF (reference sequence).

The rearrangement links TRBV18 to TRBJ1-3, with a weak D call TRBD1 (6 bases). V was trimmed by 2 bases and J by 1 base, leaving 12 bases between them. Germline loops: CDR1 KGHSH, CDR2 LQKENI. The CDR3 extends over 16 amino acids. Here the CDR3 reads CASSPSRTVSGNTIYF. CDR3 coding DNA: TGTGCCAGCTCACCATCGAGGACAGTATCTGGAAACACCATATATTTT.

The chain carries TRBV29-1 and TRBJ2-7, with D hard to call. Germline V gene lookup returns CDR1 SQVTM and CDR2 ANQGSEA. This CDR3 has 15 amino acids. The V end lost 0 bases, the J end lost 0 bases, and 12 bases lay between the germline ends. In DNA form, the CDR3 reads TGCAGCGTTGAAGAGAGGCCGCCAAACTCCTACGAGCAGTACTTC. This codes for CSVEERPPNSYEQYF.

This clone was found once. Here the CDR3 reads CASSWGLPKVEQYF. The CDR3 DNA reads as TGTGCCAGCAGCTGGGGACTTCCTAAGGTAGAGCAGTACTTC. The rearrangement joins TRBV11-2 to TRBJ2-7; the D gene is possibly TRBD2 (6 bases). This CDR3 has 14 residues. Looked up from germline, CDR1 is SGHAT and CDR2 is FQNNGV. V dropped 4 bases and J dropped 7 bases, with 17 bases sitting between them.

This chain uses TRBV28 with TRBJ2-1, with D possibly TRBD2 on 5 matching bases. The CDR3 runs to 17 residues. Germline lookup yields CDR1 MDHEN and CDR2 SYDVKM. Trimming took off 3 bases at V and 0 bases at J, with 15 bases between the two ends. CDR3 coding DNA: TGTGCCAGCAGTTTCAAGGTGGAGGAACGCTCCTACAATGAGCAGTTCTTC. Its protein is CASSFKVEERSYNEQFF.

V and J are TRBV5-1 and TRBJ2-3; weak D call: TRBD2 (6 bases). The CDR3 spans 14 residues. The V end lost 3 bases, the J end lost 4 bases, and 12 bases lay between the germline ends. Germline assignment: CDR1 SGHRS and CDR2 YFSETQ. CDR3 DNA: TGCGCCAGCAGCTGGGGCGGCGGGGCAGATACGCAGTATTTT. The encoded protein is CASSWGGGADTQYF.